The 27 T cell receptor beta chains below all came from one sample that was sequenced in a study of breast tumors, draining lymph nodes, adjacent tissues. TCRdb itself ran the multiplex PCR reads through MiXCR, one entry per CDR3 protein. The data hold 60,000 to 65,000 distinct CDR3 sequences, with around 60% observed a single time. Sequenced sample: breast tumor tissue. The receptor set was obtained from a female donor with breast cancer. Some clones in this sample may be carry-over from other donors' samples.

This clonotype was observed at least ten times. This sequence joins TRBV20-1 and TRBJ2-7; 9 positions agree with TRBD2. Per germline, CDR1 DFQATT and CDR2 SNEGSKA (reference sequence). V was clipped by 3 bases and J by 7 bases; unmatched bases: 10. The CDR3 consists of 14 residues. The DNA for the CDR3 is TGCAGTGCTAGGCGTCCTAGCGGGAACAGGGAGCAGTACTTC. Protein product: CSARRPSGNREQYF.

This clonotype counts as medium-sized (0.01 to 0.1%). The chain carries TRBV28 and TRBJ2-5, with 7 positions matching TRBD1. The germline V gene encodes CDR1 MDHEN and CDR2 SYDVKM. J gave up 1 base and V 8 bases, and 4 bases lay outside the gene matches. This CDR3 region has 13 residues. Here the CDR3 DNA reads TGTGCCAGCTCACAGGGGTCCCAAGAGACCCAGTACTTC. Amino acids: CASSQGSQETQYF.

About this clonotype: The junction does not match germline at one end; this may be a read error. The chain employs TRBV2 and TRBJ2-5; D gene uncertain. CDR1 is SNHLY, CDR2 FYNNEI, per germline. The CDR3 length is 13 residues. For the CDR3, the DNA is TGTGCCAGCAGTGACCCCGTCCAAGAGATCCAGTACTTC. It encodes CASSDPVQEIQYF.

This CDR3 is CASSVESGAGELFF. The CDR3 DNA is TGTGCCAGCAGTGTGGAATCGGGCGCCGGGGAGCTGTTTTTT. The chain carries TRBV2 and TRBJ2-2; unclear D gene. The V gene's germline CDR1 is SNHLY and CDR2 FYNNEI. Trimming shortened V by 4 bases and J by 6 bases, and 12 bases separated the two germline ends. This CDR3 region has 14 residues.

This clonotype was observed many times. The chain carries TRBV19 and TRBJ1-4; 7 nucleotides agree with TRBD1. Germline CDR1 reads LNHDA; CDR2 reads SQIVND (reference sequence). This CDR3 is 13 amino acids long. The V segment lost 4 bases and the J segment 4 bases; nucleotides outside the gene matches: 0. The CDR3 sequence is CASSNRGNEKLFF. Here the CDR3 DNA reads TGTGCCAGTAGTAACAGGGGTAATGAAAAACTGTTTTTT.

The sample holds one count of this clonotype. The rearrangement uses TRBV7-6 and TRBJ1-4; tentative D call: TRBD1 (5 bases). The germline V and J ends were trimmed by 10 bases and 8 bases, with 20 bases remaining between them. Germline CDR1 SGHVS, CDR2 FNYEAQ. This CDR3 comprises 14 residues. CDR3 bases: TGTGCCACCAATCGTGGGGGAAATGGAGAAAAACTGTTTTTT. Protein sequence: CATNRGGNGEKLFF. Supplemented by reference TRBV7-6 and TRBJ1-4, the full variable domain reads GAGVSQSPRYKVTKRGQDVALRCDPISGHVSLYWYRQALGQGPEFLTYFNYEAQQDKSGLPNDRFSAERPEGSISTLTIQRTEQRDSAMYRCATNRGGNGEKLFFGSGTQLSVL.

The sample holds a few counts of this clonotype. With a much larger clone just one base away, this may be a read error. The rearrangement joins TRBV6-6 to TRBJ2-3, with D possibly being TRBD1 (6 bases). Looked up from germline, CDR1 is MNHNY and CDR2 is SVGAGI (reference sequence). This CDR3 region has 14 residues. Trimming shortened V by 6 bases and J by 2 bases, and 12 bases separated the two germline ends. CDR3 protein: CASRPGHITDTQYF. The CDR3 nucleotides are TGTGCCAGCAGACCGGGACACATCACAGATACGCAGTATTTT.

In its sample, this clonotype was seen many times. This chain uses TRBV9 with TRBJ2-3; TRBD1 or TRBD2 may be the D gene (5 bases each). There are 14 residues in the CDR3. The V end was cut by 7 bases, the J end by 0 bases, with 12 bases between. Germline CDR1 reads SGDLS; CDR2 reads YYNGEE. In DNA form, the CDR3 reads TGTGCCAGCGGGAAGGGACCCAGCACAGATACGCAGTATTTT. This codes for CASGKGPSTDTQYF.

V is TRBV19 and J is TRBJ2-7, with D perhaps matching TRBD1 (6 bases). Trimming removed 4 bases from V and 2 bases from J, with 18 bases in between. The germline V gene encodes CDR1 LNHDA and CDR2 SQIVND (reference sequence). The CDR3 length is 16 residues. The CDR3 sequence: CASSTMQGPSTYEQYF. Here the CDR3 DNA reads TGTGCCAGTAGTACAATGCAGGGGCCCTCAACCTACGAGCAGTACTTC.

In this sample, this clonotype turned up many times. A much larger clone differs from this one at a single base, so this may be a read error. CDR3 DNA sequence: TGTGCCAGCAGCCTTCCCCGGGCCGAGCAGTACTTC. Its translation: CASSLPRAEQYF. This chain uses TRBV5-6 with TRBJ2-7; D call uncertain. CDR1 and CDR2 from the germline V gene are SGHDT and YYEEEE. The V and J ends lost 4 bases and 6 bases respectively, with 11 bases between them. The length of the CDR3 is 12 residues.

This clonotype was found many times. The chain couples TRBV29-1 to TRBJ2-3, with D possibly being TRBD2 (5 bases). Germline CDR1 is SQVTM and CDR2 is ANQGSEA. The CDR3 has 11 amino acids. V was cut by 7 bases and J by 5 bases, with 10 bases left in between. DNA of the CDR3: TGCAGCGCCGGGGTTGGAGATACGCAGTATTTT. Its protein is CSAGVGDTQYF.

J is TRBJ2-1 and V is TRBV24-1; 12 bases are shared with TRBD1. The CDR3 loop spans 14 amino acids. CDR1 KGHDR and CDR2 SFDVKD come from the germline V gene. The J segment lost 10 bases and the V segment lost 12 bases, leaving 12 bases of the junction unmatched. The CDR3 loop is CAAVRGQGAEEQFF. The CDR3 DNA is TGTGCCGCCGTCCGGGGACAGGGGGCTGAGGAGCAGTTCTTC.

This clonotype was recorded a few times. A read error may produce the germline difference seen at one junction end. This chain links TRBV7-2 with TRBJ2-1; TRBD2 matches at 9 bases. From germline, CDR1 is SGHTA and CDR2 FQGNSA. The CDR3 covers 15 residues. The CDR3 sequence: CASSARTSEHNEQLF. CDR3 DNA: TGTGCCAGCAGTGCCCGGACTAGCGAGCACAATGAGCAGCTCTTC.

V and J are TRBV6-6 and TRBJ1-6, with D unresolved. V was clipped by 8 bases and J by 1 base, with 9 bases between them. Germline V gene sequence: CDR1 MNHNY, CDR2 SVGAGI (reference sequence). The CDR3 runs 14 residues. The CDR3, as DNA: TGTGCCAGCCTGTTGAGGTCCTATAATTCACCCCTCCACTTT. As protein: CASLLRSYNSPLHF.

The gene calls are TRBV2 and TRBJ1-2; TRBD1 is a possible D gene (6 bases). Germline V gene sequence: CDR1 SNHLY, CDR2 FYNNEI. Trimming left V 4 bases short and J 8 bases short, with 17 bases between. The CDR3 spans 14 residues. The CDR3 nucleotides read TGTGCCAGCAGTGGTGGACAGCCGGGATGGGGCTACACCTTC. As protein: CASSGGQPGWGYTF.

This clonotype appeared a few times. Just one base apart from a much larger clone, this may be a read error. The gene calls are TRBV9 and TRBJ2-3, with 13 positions matching TRBD2. The CDR3 spans 17 residues. The V and J ends lost 0 bases and 8 bases, in that order; junction bases with no gene match: 9. Germline V lookup: CDR1 SGDLS, CDR2 YYNGEE. This CDR3 reads CASSVGGLAGYRATQYF. The CDR3 DNA is TGTGCCAGCAGCGTAGGGGGACTAGCGGGATATCGGGCTACGCAGTATTTT.

As DNA, the CDR3 is TGTGCCAGCAGTCGCACTAGCTTGGTTCAGATCAATGAGCAGTTCTTC. Encoded protein: CASSRTSLVQINEQFF. The rearrangement links TRBV2 to TRBJ2-1; tentatively, D is TRBD2 (6 bases). V was trimmed by 5 bases and J by 6 bases, leaving 20 bases between them. The CDR3 extends over 16 amino acids. The germline V gene has CDR1 SNHLY and CDR2 FYNNEI.

The gene calls are TRBV20-1 and TRBJ2-5; D is possibly TRBD2 (5 bases). Germline assignment: CDR1 DFQATT and CDR2 SNEGSKA (reference sequence). CDR3 length equals 17 residues. Trimming shortened V by 5 bases and J by 2 bases, and 24 bases separated the two germline ends. The CDR3 nucleotides read TGCAGTGCTGCCACCTTTGATGAGGGCCCTTTGCAAGAGACCCAGTACTTC. The encoded protein is CSAATFDEGPLQETQYF.

This clonotype was counted a single time. CDR3 sequence reads: CASSLSGLAGVSYNEQFF. The CDR3 DNA reads as TGTGCCAGCAGTTTATCGGGACTAGCGGGAGTCTCCTACAATGAGCAGTTCTTC. J is TRBJ2-1 and V is TRBV12-3 or TRBV12-4, with 14 bases aligning to TRBD2. V shed 2 bases, J shed 0 bases, and the junction held 3 bases outside the gene matches. CDR3 length: 18 amino acids.

This clonotype occurred many times. This sequence joins TRBV5-1 and TRBJ2-3, with 10 positions matching TRBD1. Germline lookup yields CDR1 SGHRS and CDR2 YFSETQ. V was pared by 4 bases and J by 1 base, with 6 bases of the junction left unmatched. The CDR3 sequence is 16 residues long. CDR3 residues: CASSDAGTGGTDTQYF. In DNA, the CDR3 is TGCGCCAGCAGCGACGCCGGGACAGGGGGCACAGATACGCAGTATTTT.

The V gene is TRBV7-2, the J gene TRBJ1-5, with D uncertain. The V gene lost 5 bases and the J gene lost 7 bases, with 3 bases spanning the gap. CDR1 and CDR2 from the germline V gene are SGHTA and FQGNSA. The CDR3 loop spans 10 amino acids. CDR3 amino acids: CASSRQPQHF. The DNA of the CDR3 is TGTGCCAGCAGCCGCCAGCCCCAGCATTTT.

This clonotype was counted once. A read error may produce the germline difference seen at one junction end. V is TRBV15 and J is TRBJ1-2; D gene uncertain. The CDR3 runs 12 residues. Per germline, CDR1 LNHNV and CDR2 YYDKDF (reference sequence). The CDR3 bases are TGTGCCACCAGCAGAGATCGGAACCCTAAGGCCTTC. Its protein product is CATSRDRNPKAF.

The gene calls are TRBV20-1 and TRBJ2-7, with 9 bases that match TRBD2. The CDR3 sequence is 14 residues long. The germline gives CDR1 DFQATT, CDR2 SNEGSKA (reference sequence). The J segment lost 4 bases and the V segment lost 6 bases, leaving 10 bases of the junction unmatched. Here the CDR3 DNA reads TGCAGTGCCACGGGACTAGCCTCCCCGTACGAGCAGTACTTC. Translation gives CSATGLASPYEQYF.

The rearrangement joins TRBV6-5 to TRBJ2-5; 9 bases agree with TRBD2. V shed 4 bases, J shed 0 bases, and the junction held 3 bases outside the gene matches. Germline-derived CDR1 and CDR2 are MNHEY and SVGAGI. The CDR3 sequence is 15 residues long. The CDR3 protein is CASSSLAGNQETQYF. The CDR3 DNA sequence: TGTGCCAGCAGTTCCCTAGCGGGGAACCAAGAGACCCAGTACTTC.

The chain links TRBV20-1 to TRBJ2-7; TRBD1 matches at 8 bases. In germline, CDR1 is DFQATT, CDR2 SNEGSKA (reference sequence). The CDR3 extends over 16 amino acids. J was trimmed by 1 base and V by 1 base; bases with no gene match: 9. The chain's CDR3 is CSARGLGTGASYEQYF. Here the CDR3 DNA reads TGCAGTGCTAGAGGCCTGGGGACAGGCGCTTCCTACGAGCAGTACTTC.

The chain carries TRBV7-9 and TRBJ1-6; D may be TRBD1 (5 bases). V dropped 1 base and J dropped 0 bases, with 10 bases sitting between them. The CDR3 runs 17 residues. Germline V gene data show CDR1 as SEHNR and CDR2 as FQNEAQ (reference sequence). The CDR3 coding sequence is TGTGCCAGCAGCTTAGAGTGGGGGAGCTCCTATAATTCACCCCTCCACTTT. Protein: CASSLEWGSSYNSPLHF.

This clonotype was seen at least ten times. This sequence joins TRBV6-1 and TRBJ2-2, with 10 bases lining up with TRBD2. CDR1 MNHNS and CDR2 SASEGT come from the germline V gene. V trimming: 5 bases; J trimming: 4 bases; junction bases outside the gene matches: 10. There are 17 residues in the CDR3. CDR3 loop: CASSPLTSGGATGELFF. CDR3 nucleotide sequence: TGTGCCAGCAGTCCCCTAACCAGCGGGGGGGCCACCGGGGAGCTGTTTTTT.